These 10 T cell receptor beta chains share one sample of origin, sequenced in a study of beta chain features in type 1 diabetes. Study-wide points: Shorter TCRB CDR3s, moderately but significantly so, were found in Type 1 diabetes patients in all four CD4+ subsets.

Their recognized antigens are unknown. The whole isolated RNA underwent reverse transcription, so sequencing captured expressed TCRB transcripts. Sequencing was performed with immunoSEQ multiplex PCR; in TCRdb, only in-frame clones are kept and a portion is missing. The data contain approximately 150,000 clones, approximately 10% of them seen just once; the ten biggest clones take up around 0.75%. Sequencing was done on a sample of central memory CD4+ T cells from blood. These receptors were taken from a man aged 25-40 years with type 1 diabetes.

This chain joins TRBV9 and TRBJ2-7; D is ambiguous. CDR1 is SGDLS, CDR2 YYNGEE, per germline. The CDR3 is made up of 15 amino acids. Trimming took 0 bases from V and 2 from J, leaving 12 bases between them. The CDR3 DNA is TGTGCCAGCAGCGTAGGGGCAGTTGAGCCCTACGAGCAGTACTTC. Translated: CASSVGAVEPYEQYF.

This clone has more than one count but fewer than ten. The genes are TRBV7-2 and TRBJ1-1; D may be TRBD1 (5 bases). The CDR3 totals 14 residues. Between the trimmed V and J ends, which lost 5 bases and 4 bases, there was a span of 14 bases. Germline values: CDR1 SGHTA, CDR2 FQGNSA. CDR3 in DNA: TGTGCCAGCAGCCCGACCTTTAGGGGCACTGAAGCTTTCTTT. Protein product: CASSPTFRGTEAFF.

This clone came up a few times. The chain carries TRBV27 and TRBJ2-1; 16 bases are shared with TRBD2. Germline CDR1 reads MNHEY; CDR2 reads SMNVEV (reference sequence). The CDR3 is 16 residues long. Trimming at V came to 5 bases and at J to 14 bases, leaving 12 bases not matched to a gene. For the CDR3, the DNA is TGTGCCAGCAGTCGTTCTGGGACTAGCGGGGGGGCGGTAAAGTTCTTC. Translation gives CASSRSGTSGGAVKFF.

This clone was seen a handful of times. The DNA for the CDR3 is TGTGCCAGCAGCTTCTCAGACACCGGGGAGCTGTTTTTT. It translates to CASSFSDTGELFF. The V gene is TRBV11-2, the J gene TRBJ2-2; D is uncertain. V shed 3 bases and J shed 3 bases, with 5 bases lying between them. CDR1 is SGHAT and CDR2 is FQNNGV in the germline V gene. This CDR3 has 13 amino acids.

The chain employs TRBV11-2 and TRBJ2-3; TRBD2 matches at 8 bases. V was pared by 1 base and J by 6 bases, with 12 bases of the junction left unmatched. Germline V gene sequence: CDR1 SGHAT, CDR2 FQNNGV. The CDR3 spans 17 residues. The CDR3 region is CASSLVAGGTSSDTQYF. The CDR3 DNA follows: TGTGCCAGCAGCTTAGTCGCTGGGGGGACTAGTTCGGATACGCAGTATTTT. The whole variable domain, filled in from reference TRBV11-2 and TRBJ2-3, reads EAGVAQSPRYKIIEKRQSVAFWCNPISGHATLYWYQQILGQGPKLLIQFQNNGVVDDSQLPKDRFSAERLKGVDSTLKIQPAKLEDSAVYLCASSLVAGGTSSDTQYFGPGTRLTVL.

This chain uses TRBV5-5 with TRBJ2-4; D gene ambiguous. Germline CDR1 and CDR2: SGHKS and YYEKEE (reference sequence). V was clipped by 2 bases and J by 1 base, with 10 bases between them. The CDR3 runs to 15 residues. The CDR3 DNA reads TGTGCCAGCAGCTTTGGGCAGAACGCCAAAAACATTCAGTACTTC. Amino acids: CASSFGQNAKNIQYF.

This clone was detected only a few times. The rearrangement links TRBV5-6 to TRBJ2-3, with 9 bases matching TRBD1. Germline lookup yields CDR1 SGHDT and CDR2 YYEEEE. V lost 1 base to trimming and J lost 4 bases; unmatched junction nucleotides: 7. This CDR3 is 16 amino acids long. This CDR3 is CASSLSGQGRADTQYF. The CDR3 DNA sequence: TGTGCCAGCAGCTTGTCGGGACAGGGAAGGGCAGATACGCAGTATTTT.

The chain links TRBV7-3 to TRBJ2-3; D possibly corresponds to TRBD2 (6 bases). The CDR3 extends over 15 amino acids. The V end was cut by 5 bases, the J end by 5 bases, with 17 bases between. Looked up from germline, CDR1 is SGHTA and CDR2 is FQGTGA. CDR3 residues: CASSPRRDPGDTQYF. The DNA of the CDR3 is TGTGCCAGCAGCCCTAGGCGGGACCCCGGAGATACGCAGTATTTT.

This clone came up many times. This chain joins TRBV28 and TRBJ1-4; 7 nucleotides align to TRBD1. The germline V gene has CDR1 MDHEN and CDR2 SYDVKM. The CDR3 is 14 residues long. V trimming: 2 bases; J trimming: 8 bases; junction bases outside the gene matches: 5. The CDR3 loop is CASSLTGAGEKLFF. As DNA, the CDR3 is TGTGCCAGCAGTTTAACAGGGGCGGGAGAAAAACTGTTTTTT.

The chain uses TRBV11-2 and TRBJ2-1, with D maybe TRBD2 (6 bases). The CDR3 has 16 amino acids. The V gene lost 0 bases and the J gene lost 3 bases, with 12 bases spanning the gap. Germline values: CDR1 SGHAT, CDR2 FQNNGV. The CDR3 DNA reads TGTGCCAGCAGCTTAGAAATGGCTAGCGACTACAATGAGCAGTTCTTC. This translates into CASSLEMASDYNEQFF.